This T cell receptor (beta chain) was identified during a study of T cells in localized non-small cell lung cancer. The study, taken as a whole, reports: Prolonged overall survival went with higher T cell density in the blood. Of the tissues analyzed, uninvolved adjacent lung showed maximal T cell clonality, greater than tumor.

Comment on this clone: Its matching antigen is unknown.

Generated by immunoSEQ multiplex PCR, the TCRdb table keeps only in-frame clones and is missing some. The table has over 1,500 clones, about a quarter seen once; the top ten hold more than 15%. The sequencing here drew on lung tumor tissue, taken before any cancer treatment. This TCR was recovered from a man aged 40-75 years with stage I lung adenocarcinoma.

The CDR3: CASSFGQGAPNEQFF. The CDR3 DNA follows: TGTGCCAGCAGCTTTGGACAGGGGGCCCCCAATGAGCAGTTCTTC. This chain uses TRBV11-3 with TRBJ2-1; 11 nucleotides match TRBD1. The V segment lost 3 bases and the J segment 6 bases; nucleotides outside the gene matches: 4. Germline-derived CDR1 and CDR2 are SGHNT and YENEEA. CDR3 length: 15 amino acids.